A selection of T cell receptor beta chains follows, all from one sample in a study of PD-1 blockade in classical Hodgkin lymphoma. Sequencing used immunoSEQ multiplex PCR; TCRdb keeps in-frame clones, though not all of them. The data contain fewer than 45,000 clones, roughly four fifths of them singletons. The specimen comprised peripheral blood mononuclear cells (PBMCs), sampled at baseline. These receptors were taken from a human donor with classical Hodgkin lymphoma. CDR3s include the opening cysteine and the closing phenylalanine or tryptophan. D genes are given only for firm matches. The size entry is marked missing in some rows and otherwise reads once, few, many or a size class.

cdr3_nt cdr3_aa clone_size j_call d_call v_call
TGCGCCAGCAGCTTGGTCCAGGCCCAGGCCGGGGAGCTGTTTTTT CASSLVQAQAGELFF - TRBJ2-2 - TRBV5-1
TGCAGCGTTCTTTTATATTATGAGCAGTTCTTC CSVLLYYEQFF - TRBJ2-1 - TRBV29-1
TGTGCCAGCAGTTTGGGGCCAGGGGAGACCCAGTACTTC CASSLGPGETQYF - TRBJ2-5 - TRBV27
TGTGCCAGCCGGACAGGGGAGAATCAGCCCCAGCATTTT CASRTGENQPQHF - TRBJ1-5 TRBD1 TRBV6-5
TGTGCCAGTGCCAGGACGGACTATGGCTACACCTTC CASARTDYGYTF - TRBJ1-2 - TRBV9
TGCGCCAGCAGCCCTGCTAGCGGTAGCTCCTACGAGCAGTACTTC CASSPASGSSYEQYF - TRBJ2-7 TRBD2 TRBV5-1
TGTGCCAGCAGTCCGATAGCGGGAGATGTGACCCAGTACTTC CASSPIAGDVTQYF - TRBJ2-5 TRBD2 TRBV2
TGTGCCAGCAAATTAACCGGGCCCTCCTATGGCTACACCTTC CASKLTGPSYGYTF - TRBJ1-2 - TRBV6-5
TGCGCCAGCAGCTTGCGACCCGGACTAGCGGCCTCTGGGGCCAACGTCCTGACTTTC CASSLRPGLAASGANVLTF - TRBJ2-6 TRBD2 TRBV5-1
TGCGCCAGCAGCCAAGGCCGGTACCAAGAGACCCAGTACTTC CASSQGRYQETQYF - TRBJ2-5 - TRBV4-1
TGTGCCAGCAGCGTAGGAGGGAGTCCGGGGAGGGAGACCCAGTACTTC CASSVGGSPGRETQYF - TRBJ2-5 - TRBV9
TGTGCTAGCAGCTTGAATTCGGACAGTCCCCAGTTCTTC CASSLNSDSPQFF few TRBJ2-1 - TRBV7-9
TGTGCCAGCAGCTGGGACCTCGGGTCAGATACGCAGTATTTT CASSWDLGSDTQYF - TRBJ2-3 - TRBV28
TGCAGCGTCTTGAGACCTATGAACACTGAAGCTTTCTTT CSVLRPMNTEAFF - TRBJ1-1 - TRBV29-1
TGTGCCAGCAGCTTGGCTAGCACAGATACGCAGTATTTT CASSLASTDTQYF - TRBJ2-3 - TRBV5-4
TGTGCCAGCAGCGGATACTGGGGCTTAGAGACCCAGTACTTC CASSGYWGLETQYF - TRBJ2-5 - TRBV5-4
TGTGCCTGGAGCGGGGGCAGCGCACAAGAGACCCAGTACTTC CAWSGGSAQETQYF - TRBJ2-5 - TRBV30
TGTGCCAGCAGGACCCCGGGACAGGGGACCTACGAGCAGTACTTC CASRTPGQGTYEQYF - TRBJ2-7 TRBD1 TRBV6-5